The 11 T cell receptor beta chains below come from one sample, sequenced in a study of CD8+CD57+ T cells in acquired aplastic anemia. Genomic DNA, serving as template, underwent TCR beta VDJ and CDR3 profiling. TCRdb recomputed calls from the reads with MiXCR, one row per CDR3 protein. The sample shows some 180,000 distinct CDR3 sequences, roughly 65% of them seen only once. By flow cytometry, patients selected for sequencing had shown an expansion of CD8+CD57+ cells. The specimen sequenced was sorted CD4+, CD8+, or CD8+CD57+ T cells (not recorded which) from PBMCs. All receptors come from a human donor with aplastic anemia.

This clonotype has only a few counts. CDR3: CSAGPLAGGDETQYF. CDR3 bases: TGCAGTGCTGGCCCCCTAGCGGGGGGAGACGAGACCCAGTACTTC. The chain joins TRBV20-1 to TRBJ2-5; 11 bases are a match to TRBD2. This CDR3 spans 15 amino acids. V was clipped by 5 bases and J by 5 bases; unmatched bases: 10. Germline loops: CDR1 DFQATT, CDR2 SNEGSKA (reference sequence).

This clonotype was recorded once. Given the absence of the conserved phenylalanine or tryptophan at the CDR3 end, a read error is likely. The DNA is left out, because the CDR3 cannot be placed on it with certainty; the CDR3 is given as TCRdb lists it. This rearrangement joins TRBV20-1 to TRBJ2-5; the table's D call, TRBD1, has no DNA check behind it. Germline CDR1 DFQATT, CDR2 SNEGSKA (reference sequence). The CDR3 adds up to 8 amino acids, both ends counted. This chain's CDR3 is CSADRGSY.

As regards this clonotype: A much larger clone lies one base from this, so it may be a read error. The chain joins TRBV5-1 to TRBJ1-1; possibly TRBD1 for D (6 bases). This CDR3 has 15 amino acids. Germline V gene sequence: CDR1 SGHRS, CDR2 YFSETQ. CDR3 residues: CASSLGGGPNTEAIF. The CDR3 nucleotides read TGCGCCAGCAGCCTGGGGGGGGGGCCTAACACTGAAGCTATCTTT.

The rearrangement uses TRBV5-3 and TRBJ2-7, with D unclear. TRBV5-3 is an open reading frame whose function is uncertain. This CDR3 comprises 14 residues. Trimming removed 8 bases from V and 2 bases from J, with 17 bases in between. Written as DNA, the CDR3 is TGTGCCAGTAGTACGACGAGTGGGGCCTACGAGCAGTACTTC. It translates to CASSTTSGAYEQYF.

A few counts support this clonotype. The CDR3 reads CASSGEGSTDTQYF. The CDR3 DNA is TGTGCCAGCAGTGGGGAGGGGAGCACAGATACGCAGTATTTT. The chain employs TRBV2 and TRBJ2-3, with 7 bases aligning to TRBD2. Trimming took 4 bases from V and 0 from J; bases not matched to a gene: 1. Germline loops: CDR1 SNHLY, CDR2 FYNNEI. The CDR3 has 14 residues.

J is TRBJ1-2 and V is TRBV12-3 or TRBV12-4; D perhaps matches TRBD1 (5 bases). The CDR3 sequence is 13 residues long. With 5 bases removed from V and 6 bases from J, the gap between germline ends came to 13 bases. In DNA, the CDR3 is TGTGCCAGCAGTCTCCGGGGCAGGGATGGCTACACCTTC. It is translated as CASSLRGRDGYTF.

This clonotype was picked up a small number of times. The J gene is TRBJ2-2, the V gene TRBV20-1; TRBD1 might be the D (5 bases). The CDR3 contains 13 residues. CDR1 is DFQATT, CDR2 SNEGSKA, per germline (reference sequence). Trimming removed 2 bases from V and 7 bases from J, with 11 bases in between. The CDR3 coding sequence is TGCAGTGCTAGACACACAGGTTTCGGGGAGCTGTTTTTT. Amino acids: CSARHTGFGELFF.

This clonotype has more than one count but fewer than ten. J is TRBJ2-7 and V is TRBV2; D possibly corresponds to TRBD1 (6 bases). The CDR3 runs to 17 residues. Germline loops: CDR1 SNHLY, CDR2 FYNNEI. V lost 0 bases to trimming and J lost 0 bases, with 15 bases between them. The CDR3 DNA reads TGTGCCAGCAGTGAAGCGCTTGAGGGGGTGGCCTCCTACGAGCAGTACTTC. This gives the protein CASSEALEGVASYEQYF.

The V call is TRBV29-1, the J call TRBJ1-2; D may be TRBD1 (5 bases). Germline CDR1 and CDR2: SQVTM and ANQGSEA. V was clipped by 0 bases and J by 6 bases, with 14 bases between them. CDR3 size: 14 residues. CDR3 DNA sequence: TGCAGCGTTGAAGATAGAGGCAGGGTGAATGGCTACACCTTC. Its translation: CSVEDRGRVNGYTF.

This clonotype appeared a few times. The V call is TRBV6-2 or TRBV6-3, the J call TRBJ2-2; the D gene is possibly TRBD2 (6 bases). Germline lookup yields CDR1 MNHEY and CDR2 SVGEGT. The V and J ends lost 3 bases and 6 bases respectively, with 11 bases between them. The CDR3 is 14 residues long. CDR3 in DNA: TGTGCCAGCAGTTATGGCAGGGAGGCCGGGGAGCTGTTTTTT. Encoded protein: CASSYGREAGELFF.

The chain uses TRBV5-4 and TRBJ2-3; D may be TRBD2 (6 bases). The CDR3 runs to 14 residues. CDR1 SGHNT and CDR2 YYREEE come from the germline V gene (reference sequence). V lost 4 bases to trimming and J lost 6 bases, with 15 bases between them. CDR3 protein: CASSPQEGRDTQYF. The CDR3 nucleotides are TGTGCCAGCAGCCCCCAGGAGGGGCGGGATACGCAGTATTTT.